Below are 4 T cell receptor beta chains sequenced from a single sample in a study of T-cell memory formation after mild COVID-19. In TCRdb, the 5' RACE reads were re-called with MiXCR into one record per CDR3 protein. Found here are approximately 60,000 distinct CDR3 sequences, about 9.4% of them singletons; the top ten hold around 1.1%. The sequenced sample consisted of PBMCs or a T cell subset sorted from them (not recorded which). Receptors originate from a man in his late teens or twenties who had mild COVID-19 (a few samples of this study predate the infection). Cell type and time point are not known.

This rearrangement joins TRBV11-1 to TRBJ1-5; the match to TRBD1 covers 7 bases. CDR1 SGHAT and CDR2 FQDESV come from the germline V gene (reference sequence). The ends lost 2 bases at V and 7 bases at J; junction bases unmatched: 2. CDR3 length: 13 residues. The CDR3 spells CASSLTGDQPQHF. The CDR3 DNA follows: TGTGCCAGCAGCTTAACAGGGGACCAGCCCCAGCATTTT.

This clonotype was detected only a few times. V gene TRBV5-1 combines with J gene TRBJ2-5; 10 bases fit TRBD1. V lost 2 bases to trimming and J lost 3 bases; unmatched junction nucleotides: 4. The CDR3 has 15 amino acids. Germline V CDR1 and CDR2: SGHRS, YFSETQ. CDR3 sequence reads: CASSLGTGAEETQYF. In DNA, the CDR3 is TGCGCCAGCAGCTTAGGGACAGGGGCCGAAGAGACCCAGTACTTC.

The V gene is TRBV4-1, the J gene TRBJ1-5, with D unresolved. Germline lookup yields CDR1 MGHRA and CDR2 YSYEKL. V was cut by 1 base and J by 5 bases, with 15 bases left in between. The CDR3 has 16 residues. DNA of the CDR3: TGCGCCAGCAGCCAAGCGTGGGTAATCCGGCATCAGCCCCAGCATTTT. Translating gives CASSQAWVIRHQPQHF.

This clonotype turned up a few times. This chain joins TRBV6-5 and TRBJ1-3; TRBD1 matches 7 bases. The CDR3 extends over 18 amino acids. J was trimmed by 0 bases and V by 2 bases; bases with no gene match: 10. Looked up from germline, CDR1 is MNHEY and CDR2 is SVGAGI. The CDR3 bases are TGTGCCAGCAGTTACCACCTACAGGGGCCGAACTCTGGAAACACCATATATTTT. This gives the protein CASSYHLQGPNSGNTIYF.